What follows is one TCR beta chain and its context. Its cognate antigen has yet to be identified. One base away there is no much larger clone; base qualities are not given. This specimen belongs to a study of CD8 T cells in Susac syndrome (dated by TCRdb to between 2018 and 2021). For context, the study as a whole: Of the Susac syndrome patients who were sequenced, six had clinically active disease and about 8 were in clinical remission. At the time of blood withdrawal, Susac syndrome patients were either therapy-naive, taking corticosteroids (with some also receiving IVIg), or on IVIg alone. Repertoire sequencing was used to test whether CD8+ T cell activation and differentiation in Susac syndrome was antigen driven. General conclusions and limits of the study: The study acknowledged that relatively few individuals were included in the TCR sequencing and HLA analysis. No clonal expansion was detected in the CD4+ T cell repertoire of Susac syndrome patients.

High-throughput TCR beta sequencing profiled peripheral blood CD8+ and CD4+ T cells from healthy donors, Susac syndrome patients and multiple sclerosis patients. The Susac syndrome patients fulfilled recently defined diagnostic criteria for either definite or probable disease. CD8+ TEMRA cells were enriched by FACS, while bulk CD8+ and CD4+ T cells were purified by magnetic negative isolation. Blood was drawn into EDTA tubes, processed within 24 hours, and PBMCs were isolated by density gradient centrifugation. PBMCs destined for TCR sequencing were cryopreserved in liquid nitrogen and later thawed in a 37 °C water bath. The sorted or isolated CD4+, CD8+ and CD8+ TEMRA cells reached a purity of at least 90%. Including cysteine and phenylalanine, the CDR3 has 16 amino acids. Here the CDR3 DNA is all that survives: 48 bases in frame from base 1. The germline V gene gives CDR1 as SGHRS and CDR2 as YFSETQ.

RNA was extracted with the RNeasy kit and about 0.5 to 1 ug was reverse transcribed using random hexamers. TCR beta CDR3 regions were amplified with the immunoSEQ multiplex PCR assay covering 54 Vbeta and 13 Jbeta segments. Bias from PCR amplification was corrected by using a synthetic template baseline for primer optimization and for computational correction. Per the original workflow: Reads were annotated to V, D and J genes per IMGT and analyzed with immunoSEQ Analyzer, keeping only productive sequences. Clonality was computed as one minus Shannon entropy normalized by log2 of the number of productive unique sequences. For each patient and control, public and private clones were evaluated among the 100 most prevalent clones. Susac-specific clones were defined as absent from healthy and MS cohorts, 850 to 1,300 published viral clones and other ImmuneACCESS disease sequences. Through fastp at Q25 and MiXCR, TCRdb rebuilt clones from the public reads, retaining in-frame beta chains. A single entry per CDR3 protein holds the most common genes and DNA from its merged rows. V and J calls and clone size were set by TCRdb, not the authors. The sample table lists over 65,000 distinct CDR3 sequences, about 92% of them with a count of one. The leading ten clones occupy over 0.5% of the sample.

Material: CD4+ T cells from PBMCs. The clonotype comes from a human donor with Susac syndrome. The chain joins TRBV5-1 to TRBJ2-1; the junction holds 8 bases that match TRBD2. The DNA end is a closer match to TRBJ2-7, so the J assignment may be wrong. The sequenced DNA: TGCGCCAGCAGCTTGGGGGACGGGGCGGGAGGTCGAGAGCAGTACTTC. This is translated as CASSLGDGAGGREQYF.